This record looks at one TCR beta chain sequence and its context. This entry comes from a study of T cell changes during pregnancy in multiple sclerosis. Sequencing was performed with immunoSEQ multiplex PCR; in TCRdb, only in-frame clones are kept and a portion is missing. The sample holds tens of thousands of clones, 94% seen once. V lost 3 bases to trimming and J lost 0 bases; unmatched junction nucleotides: 5. The V gene's germline CDR1 is LNHDA and CDR2 SQIVND (reference sequence). CDR3 size: 16 residues. The source material was peripheral blood, sampled in the second trimester of pregnancy. The V gene is TRBV19, the J gene TRBJ2-1; TRBD1 matches at 7 bases. The TCR sequence derives from a female donor in good health, enrolled as a control in a pregnancy study. The chain's CDR3 is CASSMGQLLSYNEQFF. In DNA form, the CDR3 reads TGTGCCAGTAGTATGGGACAGCTACTCTCCTACAATGAGCAGTTCTTC.